A selection of T cell receptor beta chains follows, all from one sample in a study of blood T cell repertoires in COVID-19. Sequenced by immunoSEQ multiplex PCR; TCRdb stores in-frame clones only, minus some. The sample includes about 130,000 clones, about 80% seen only once; the top ten take approximately 3%. The source material was peripheral blood. All receptors derive from a woman older than 75 with acute or convalescent COVID-19. Each CDR3 is given with its conserved first and last residue. A D gene is named only where the DNA matches it firmly. Part of the rows lack a size; the others show once, few, many or a class for expanded clones.

>TRBV3-1/TRBV3-2|-|TRBD2|TRBJ2-3
TGTGCCAGCAGCCAAGGTCTCTCGGGGGGGGTCGATACGCAGTATTTT
CASSQGLSGGVDTQYF
>TRBV7-9|few|-|TRBJ1-6
TGTGCCAGCAGCATTCAGGGCTTCTTTAATTCACCCCTCCACTTT
CASSIQGFFNSPLHF
>TRBV7-9|-|-|TRBJ2-3
TGTGCCAGCAGCTTAGCTTGGGGCCCCACAGATACGCAGTATTTT
CASSLAWGPTDTQYF
>TRBV4-2|-|-|TRBJ1-1
TGTGCCAGCAGCCAAGATCGGGCTCTGAGGGCTGAAGCTTTCTTT
CASSQDRALRAEAFF
>TRBV7-6|-|TRBD1|TRBJ2-5
TGTGCCAGCAGCCCGGACAGGCAGATCCAAGAGACCCAGTACTTC
CASSPDRQIQETQYF
>TRBV2|-|-|TRBJ1-5
TGTGCCAGCAGTTCCGAGAGCAATCAGCCCCAGCATTTT
CASSSESNQPQHF
>TRBV7-9|once|-|TRBJ2-1
TGTGCCAGCAGCTCAGAATACAATGAGCAGTTCTTC
CASSSEYNEQFF
>TRBV4-3|few|TRBD2|TRBJ2-1
TGCGCCAGCAGCCAAACCCCAATAGCGGGGAATCACAATGAGCAGTTCTTC
CASSQTPIAGNHNEQFF
>TRBV18|few|-|TRBJ1-2
TGTGCCAGCTCACCGTTGGGGCCTGCAGGCCCTCTCCTGTATGGCTACACCTTC
CASSPLGPAGPLLYGYTF
>TRBV13|-|-|TRBJ1-1
TGTGCCAGCAGGCCCCTCGGGACTGAAGCTTTCTTT
CASRPLGTEAFF
>TRBV7-9|-|TRBD1|TRBJ1-1
TGTGCCAGCAGCTTTAGACAGGGGAACACTGAAGCTTTCTTT
CASSFRQGNTEAFF
>TRBV4-1|-|-|TRBJ2-3
TGCGCCAGCAGCCAAGAGAGGGGGACTACGCAGTATTTT
CASSQERGTTQYF
>TRBV18|once|-|TRBJ1-1
TGTGCCACCTCGGAAGCAAACCCTAGGAACACTGAAGCTTTCTTT
CATSEANPRNTEAFF
>TRBV3-1/TRBV3-2|-|TRBD1|TRBJ2-7
TGTGCCAGCAGCCAAGCCGGGACAGGGGGCGAGCAGTACTTC
CASSQAGTGGEQYF
>TRBV25-1|-|-|TRBJ1-1
TGTGCCAGCAGTGAACGCAGGGCCAACACTGAAGCTTTCTTT
CASSERRANTEAFF
>TRBV21-1|-|-|TRBJ2-7
TGTGCTAGCAGCAAGGGAGGGGGCTCCTACGAGCAGTACTTC
CASSKGGGSYEQYF
>TRBV9|-|-|TRBJ1-3
TGTGCCAGCAGCGCACAACCGGGGACATTTGGAAACACCATATATTTT
CASSAQPGTFGNTIYF
>TRBV18|-|-|TRBJ1-5
TGTGCCAGCTCACCACCTCCAGAGGGGGGGTATCAGCCCCAGCATTTT
CASSPPPEGGYQPQHF
>TRBV30|-|-|TRBJ2-2
TGTGCCTGGAGTGGACAGCCCTGGACCGGGGAGCTGTTTTTT
CAWSGQPWTGELFF
>TRBV30|-|TRBD1|TRBJ2-3
TGTGCCTGGAGTGTGACAGGGGATATTGATACGCAGTATTTT
CAWSVTGDIDTQYF
>TRBV19|-|-|TRBJ1-2
TGTGCCAGTTGGGGCAGGGGCGACGGTGGCTACACCTTC
CASWGRGDGGYTF
>TRBV3-1/TRBV3-2|-|TRBD2|TRBJ2-3
TGTGCCAGCAGCCGCACAGCGGGGGAAGATACGCAGTATTTT
CASSRTAGEDTQYF
>TRBV7-2|-|-|TRBJ1-6
TGTGCCAGCACTTTTAACCGCACCTACTCCTATAATTCACCCCTCCACTTT
CASTFNRTYSYNSPLHF
>TRBV9|-|TRBD2|TRBJ2-1
TGTGCCAGCAGCGTAGACGGGACTAGCTTCAATGAGCAGTTCTTC
CASSVDGTSFNEQFF
>TRBV24-1|-|TRBD1|TRBJ2-2
TGTGCCAGAGAGAAGAGAGGACAGGATGGGCCCGGGGAGCTGTTTTTT
CAREKRGQDGPGELFF
>TRBV6-1|-|-|TRBJ1-1
TGTGCCAGCAGTGAATTCCCGAGCAGGGGCACTGAAGCTTTCTTT
CASSEFPSRGTEAFF
>TRBV6-1|-|-|TRBJ1-2
TGTGCCAGCAGTGAGATGGGTAGGGGGGGTATATCGAATGGCTACACCTTC
CASSEMGRGGISNGYTF
>TRBV4-1|few|TRBD1|TRBJ2-3
TGCGCCAGCAGCCAGACAGGGGGCATGAGGACAGATACGCAGTATTTT
CASSQTGGMRTDTQYF
>TRBV7-9|-|-|TRBJ1-3
TGTGCCAGCAGCCCCTCGGCGGGAACTGGAAACACCATATATTTT
CASSPSAGTGNTIYF
>TRBV19|once|-|TRBJ1-5
TGTGCCAGTAGTACCGACAGGCGAGGGAGCAATCAGCCCCAGCATTTT
CASSTDRRGSNQPQHF
>TRBV7-9|-|-|TRBJ2-2
TGTGCCAGCAGCTACAAGAACACCGGGGAGCTGTTTTTT
CASSYKNTGELFF
>TRBV7-2|-|-|TRBJ2-5
TGTGCCAGCAGCTTTTTAGGCCAGGTTGGTGAGACCCAGTACTTC
CASSFLGQVGETQYF
>TRBV5-1|-|TRBD1|TRBJ1-5
TGCGCCAGCAGCCCAGACAGGGGAGGCCAGCCCCAGCATTTT
CASSPDRGGQPQHF
>TRBV6-2/TRBV6-3|-|-|TRBJ2-7
TGTGCCAGCAGCTCAGGGGGGCCAGGAGTCCGCGAGCAGTACTTC
CASSSGGPGVREQYF
>TRBV9|-|TRBD2|TRBJ2-3
TGTGCCAGCAGCGTAACGGGTCGAGCGGGGTTCCCTAGCACAGATACGCAGTATTTT
CASSVTGRAGFPSTDTQYF
>TRBV5-6|-|TRBD1|TRBJ1-4
TGTGCCAGCAGCATCCTCCTCACAGGGGCTTTTGAAAAACTGTTTTTT
CASSILLTGAFEKLFF
>TRBV3-1/TRBV3-2|-|TRBD1|TRBJ2-7
TGTGCCAGCAGCCCTTGGGACAGGGTCTACGAGCAGTACTTC
CASSPWDRVYEQYF
>TRBV3-1/TRBV3-2|-|-|TRBJ1-2
TGTGCCAGCAGCCCAAGGACCGGGGTATATGGCTACACCTTC
CASSPRTGVYGYTF
>TRBV3-1/TRBV3-2|-|TRBD1|TRBJ1-2
TGTGCCAGCAGCCGGACAGGGAACTATGGCTACACCTTC
CASSRTGNYGYTF
>TRBV9|-|-|TRBJ1-1
TGTGCCAGCGGACGGGAAGGGGCGGGGTACACTGAAGCTTTCTTT
CASGREGAGYTEAFF
>TRBV11-2|-|TRBD2|TRBJ2-7
TGTGCCAGCAGCTCCGGGGGGGAAGGACCCAGGAACTTC
CASSSGGEGPRNF
>TRBV18|few|TRBD1|TRBJ1-1
TGTGCCAGTTACACCGGGGACAGGTCTAACACTGAAGCTTTCTTT
CASYTGDRSNTEAFF
>TRBV25-1|-|TRBD1|TRBJ1-2
TGTGCCAGCAGTTTAGAGGACAGGGGCTATGGAGGGTACACCTTC
CASSLEDRGYGGYTF
>TRBV7-2|-|TRBD2|TRBJ2-3
TGTGCCAGCAGCTTTAGCGGGGGGGCGGGGAAGACGCAGTATTTT
CASSFSGGAGKTQYF
>TRBV19|once|TRBD1|TRBJ1-2
TGTGCCAGTAGGCATCCAGGGGGTTATGGCTACACCTTC
CASRHPGGYGYTF
>TRBV29-1|-|TRBD1|TRBJ1-2
TGCAGCGGCCGGACAGGGGGCGGAAACTATGGCTACACCTTC
CSGRTGGGNYGYTF
>TRBV5-5|-|TRBD1|TRBJ1-1
TGTGCCAGCAGCATACTACAGGGGGCGGGTGAAGCTTTCTTT
CASSILQGAGEAFF
>TRBV6-2/TRBV6-3|-|-|TRBJ2-2
TGTGCCAGCAGCTATAACAGGGCTGGGGAGCTGTTTTTT
CASSYNRAGELFF
>TRBV4-1|-|TRBD1|TRBJ1-1
TGCGCCAGCAGCCAGAAGGGACAGCAGAACACTGAAGCTTTCTTT
CASSQKGQQNTEAFF
>TRBV19|-|TRBD1|TRBJ2-7
TGTGCCAGTAGTATAGGGGGACAGGATTACTACGAGCAGTACTTC
CASSIGGQDYYEQYF
>TRBV12-5|-|TRBD1|TRBJ1-4
TGTGCTAGTGGCCCGACCGGGACAGGGGTTGAAAAACTGTTTTTT
CASGPTGTGVEKLFF
>TRBV7-9|-|TRBD1|TRBJ1-1
TGTGCCAGCAGCTCAGGGGGGAACACTGAAGCTTTCTTT
CASSSGGNTEAFF
>TRBV7-3|-|-|TRBJ2-1
TGTGCCAGCAGCTTAAGAGGTGGAAGGCTGACCTCGGGTGAGCAGTTCTTC
CASSLRGGRLTSGEQFF
>TRBV11-3|-|TRBD2|TRBJ2-5
TGTGCCAGCAGCTTAGGTGGGACTAGCGGGGGTCAGGAGACCCAGTACTTC
CASSLGGTSGGQETQYF
>TRBV19|-|-|TRBJ1-5
TGTGCCAGTAGTATAGCCCCGAGCCAGCCCCAGCATTTT
CASSIAPSQPQHF